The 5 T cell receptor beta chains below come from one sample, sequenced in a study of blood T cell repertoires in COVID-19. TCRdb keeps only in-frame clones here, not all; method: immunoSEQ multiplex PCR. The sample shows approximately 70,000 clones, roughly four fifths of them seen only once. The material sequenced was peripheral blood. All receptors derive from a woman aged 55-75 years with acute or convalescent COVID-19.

The CDR3 DNA is TGTGCCAGTGGATTCAGGGGTGGCGCCTCTGGAAACACCATATATTTT. Translated: CASGFRGGASGNTIYF. The chain couples TRBV19 to TRBJ1-3, with D maybe TRBD1 (6 bases). CDR3 length: 16 residues. V lost 8 bases to trimming and J lost 0 bases, with 17 bases between them. Germline CDR1 is LNHDA and CDR2 is SQIVND (reference sequence).

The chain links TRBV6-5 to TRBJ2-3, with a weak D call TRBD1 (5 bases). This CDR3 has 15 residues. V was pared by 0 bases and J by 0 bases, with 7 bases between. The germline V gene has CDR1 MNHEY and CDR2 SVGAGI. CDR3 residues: CASSYSTESTDTQYF. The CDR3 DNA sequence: TGTGCCAGCAGTTACTCGACAGAAAGCACAGATACGCAGTATTTT.

This CDR3 reads CASSSGQPFSPLHF. In nucleotides, the CDR3 is TGCGCCAGCAGCTCCGGACAGCCCTTTTCACCCCTCCACTTT. This rearrangement joins TRBV5-1 to TRBJ1-6; D may be TRBD1 (6 bases). The CDR3 loop spans 14 amino acids. V lost 3 bases, J lost 9 bases, and 13 bases lay in between. The V gene's germline CDR1 is SGHRS and CDR2 YFSETQ.

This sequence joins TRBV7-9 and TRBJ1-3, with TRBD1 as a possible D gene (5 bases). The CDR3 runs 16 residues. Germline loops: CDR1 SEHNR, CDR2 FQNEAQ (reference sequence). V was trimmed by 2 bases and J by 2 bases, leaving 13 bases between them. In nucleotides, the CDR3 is TGTGCCAGCAGCTTACTGGGGGACTTTACTGGAAACACCATATATTTT. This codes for CASSLLGDFTGNTIYF.

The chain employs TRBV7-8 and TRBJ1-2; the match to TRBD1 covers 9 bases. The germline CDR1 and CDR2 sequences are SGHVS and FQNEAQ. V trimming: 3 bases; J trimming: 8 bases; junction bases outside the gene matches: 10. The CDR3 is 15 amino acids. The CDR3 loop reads CASSLSTGGIGGYTF. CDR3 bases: TGTGCCAGCAGCTTGTCTACAGGGGGCATTGGGGGCTACACCTTC.